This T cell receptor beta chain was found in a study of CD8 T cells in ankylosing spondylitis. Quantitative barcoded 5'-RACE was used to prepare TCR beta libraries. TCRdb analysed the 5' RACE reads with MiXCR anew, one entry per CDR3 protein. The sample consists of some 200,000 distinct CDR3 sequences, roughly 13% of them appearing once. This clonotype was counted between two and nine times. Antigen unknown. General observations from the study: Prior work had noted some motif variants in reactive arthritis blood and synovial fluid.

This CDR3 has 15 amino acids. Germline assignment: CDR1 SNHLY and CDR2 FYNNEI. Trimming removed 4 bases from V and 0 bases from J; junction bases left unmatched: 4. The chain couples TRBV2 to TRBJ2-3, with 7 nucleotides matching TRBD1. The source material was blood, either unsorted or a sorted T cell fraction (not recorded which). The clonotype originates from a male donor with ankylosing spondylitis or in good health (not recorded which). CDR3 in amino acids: CASSAGTASTDTQYF. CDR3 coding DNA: TGTGCCAGCAGTGCGGGGACAGCTAGCACAGATACGCAGTATTTT.